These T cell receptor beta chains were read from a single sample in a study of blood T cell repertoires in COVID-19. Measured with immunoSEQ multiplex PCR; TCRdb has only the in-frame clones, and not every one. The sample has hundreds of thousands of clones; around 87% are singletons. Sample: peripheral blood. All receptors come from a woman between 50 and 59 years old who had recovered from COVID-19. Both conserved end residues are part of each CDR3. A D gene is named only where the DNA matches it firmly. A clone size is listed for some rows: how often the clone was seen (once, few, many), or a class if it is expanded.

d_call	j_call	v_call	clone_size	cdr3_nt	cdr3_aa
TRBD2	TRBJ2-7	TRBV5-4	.	TGTGCCAGCAGCCTAGCGGGAGGGCCCGACGAGCAGTACTTC	CASSLAGGPDEQYF
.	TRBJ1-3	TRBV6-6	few	TGTGCCAGCAGTTTAACGGAGAGAAACACCATATATTTT	CASSLTERNTIYF
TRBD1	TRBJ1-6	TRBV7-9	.	TGTGCCAGCAGCCCCGGGACAGTTTCACCCCTCCACTTT	CASSPGTVSPLHF
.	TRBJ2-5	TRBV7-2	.	TGTGCCAGCAGCTTGGCCCGGGGAGTACAAGAGACCCAGTACTTC	CASSLARGVQETQYF
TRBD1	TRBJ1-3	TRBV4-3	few	TGCGCCAGCAGCCAAGATCACAGGGGGCCTGGAAACACCATATATTTT	CASSQDHRGPGNTIYF
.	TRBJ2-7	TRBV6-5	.	TGTGCCAGCAGTTACTCGTGGTCGAGGGATGGGCGCGAGCAGTACTTC	CASSYSWSRDGREQYF
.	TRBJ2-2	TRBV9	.	TGTGCCAGCAGCGTAGCTTTTACCGGGGAGCTGTTTTTT	CASSVAFTGELFF
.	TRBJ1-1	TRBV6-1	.	TGTGCCAGCAGTGAACATCAGGGGAACACTGAAGCTTTCTTT	CASSEHQGNTEAFF
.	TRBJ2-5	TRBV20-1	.	TGCAGTGCTAGCGAGGAGACCCAGTACTTC	CSASEETQYF
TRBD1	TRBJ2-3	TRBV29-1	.	TGCAGCGTTGAGGTTGGACAGGGAACAGATACGCAGTATTTT	CSVEVGQGTDTQYF
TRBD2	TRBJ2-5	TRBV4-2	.	TGTGCCAGCAGCCAAGGGGTTAGGGCGGGGGGACTCTCCCCCCAAGAGACCCAGTACTTC	CASSQGVRAGGLSPQETQYF
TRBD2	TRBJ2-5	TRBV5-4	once	TGTGCCAGCAACCCGCGGGGGGCGAACTTCCAAGAGACCCAGTACTTC	CASNPRGANFQETQYF
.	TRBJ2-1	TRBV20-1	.	TGCAGGCGGGCAGGCTATGAGCAGTTCTTC	CRRAGYEQFF
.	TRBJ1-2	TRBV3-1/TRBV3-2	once	TGTGCCAGCAGCTACTCCGACAGGTACACTGGCTACACCTTC	CASSYSDRYTGYTF
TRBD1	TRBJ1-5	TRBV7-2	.	TGTGCCAGCAGCCCGGACAGGTTGCGATATCAGCCCCAGCATTTT	CASSPDRLRYQPQHF
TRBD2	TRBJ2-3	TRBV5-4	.	TGTGCCAGCAGCTCCCTGACTAGCGGGATTTTAACAGATACGCAGTATTTT	CASSSLTSGILTDTQYF
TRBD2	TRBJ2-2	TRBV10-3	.	TGTGCCATCAGTGATGCGGGACTAGCGGCGAACACCGGGGAGCTGTTTTTT	CAISDAGLAANTGELFF
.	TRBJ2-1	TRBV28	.	TGTGCCAGCAGTTTACCCGGACAACTCTACAATGAGCAGTTCTTC	CASSLPGQLYNEQFF
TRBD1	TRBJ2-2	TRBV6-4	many	TGTGCCAGCAAAGGGACAGGGGAACTTAACGGGGAGCTGTTTTTT	CASKGTGELNGELFF
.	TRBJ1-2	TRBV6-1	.	TGTGCCAGCAGTGAGTCGGGGGTTTATGGCTACACCTTC	CASSESGVYGYTF
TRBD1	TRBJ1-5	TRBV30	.	TGTGCCTGGAGTCTCGGACAGGGCCTTCAGCCCCAGCATTTT	CAWSLGQGLQPQHF
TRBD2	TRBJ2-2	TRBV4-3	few	TGCGCCAGCAGCCCGACGATCGGGGAGGGAATTCCCGGGGAGCTGTTTTTT	CASSPTIGEGIPGELFF
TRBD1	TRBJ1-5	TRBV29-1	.	TGCAGCGTAGGGACAGGGAATCATCAGCCCCAGCATTTT	CSVGTGNHQPQHF
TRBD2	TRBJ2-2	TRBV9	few	TGTGCCAGCAGCGTACAGACTAGCGGGGGGACCCACGGGGAGCTGTTTTTT	CASSVQTSGGTHGELFF
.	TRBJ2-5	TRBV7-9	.	TGTGCCAGCAGCTTAGTGGCAGGGGCGTATGCGGGGACCCAGTACTTC	CASSLVAGAYAGTQYF
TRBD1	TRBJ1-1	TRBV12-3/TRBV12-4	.	TGTGCCAGCAGGTTGACAGGGAGGACTGAAGCTTTCTTT	CASRLTGRTEAFF
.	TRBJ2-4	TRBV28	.	TGTGCCAGCAGTTTACTCAGTGTCTTAGCCAAAAACATTCAGTACTTC	CASSLLSVLAKNIQYF
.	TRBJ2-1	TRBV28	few	TGTGCCAGCAGTTTATCGGCTAGCAGCATCTCCTACAATGAGCAGTTCTTC	CASSLSASSISYNEQFF
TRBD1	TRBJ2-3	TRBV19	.	TGTGCCAGTACAGGACAGGCCTCTAGCACAGATACGCAGTATTTT	CASTGQASSTDTQYF
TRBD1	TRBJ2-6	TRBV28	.	TGTGCCAGCACTAAAACCTCCGGGACAGGGGGGCTCCAAACTTTC	CASTKTSGTGGLQTF
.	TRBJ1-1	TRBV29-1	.	TGCAGCGTCCAAACAGGGCTTGAAGCTTTCTTT	CSVQTGLEAFF
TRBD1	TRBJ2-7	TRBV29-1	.	TGCAGCATACCGGGACAGGTCGACGAGCAGTACTTC	CSIPGQVDEQYF
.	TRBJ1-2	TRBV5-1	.	TGCGCCAGCAGCTTGGCCGAGCCAGGAAACTATGGCTACACCTTC	CASSLAEPGNYGYTF